This TCR beta chain was captured by sequencing in a study of blood T cell repertoires in COVID-19. The overall study: Acute-phase and convalescent COVID-19 samples originated in the United States, Italy and Spain. PBMCs, B-cell-depleted T cells, or T cells provided the cDNA or gDNA that made up the material.

Assignment of participants to cohorts was predicated upon participant-reported clinical history. Generated by immunoSEQ multiplex PCR, the TCRdb table keeps only in-frame clones and is missing some. This table holds 250,000 to 300,000 clones, about four fifths found once. V dropped 4 bases and J dropped 4 bases, with 11 bases sitting between them. This CDR3 is 13 amino acids long. Germline loops: CDR1 MGHRA, CDR2 YSYEKL. The receptor comes from a man aged 35-49 years who had been exposed to COVID-19. The chain couples TRBV4-1 to TRBJ2-7; the D is unclear. Material: PBMCs or T cells enriched from blood (not recorded which). CDR3: CASSLFPLYEQYF. CDR3 DNA sequence: TGCGCCAGCAGCCTTTTCCCCCTTTACGAGCAGTACTTC.